The sequence of this T cell receptor beta chain was determined in a study of control samples from healthy donors and cancer patients. The ends were cut back, 7 bases at V and 4 bases at J, with 13 bases in the middle. The CDR3 contains 13 residues. Germline values: CDR1 SGHAT, CDR2 FQNNGV. Repertoires were generated with immunoSEQ multiplex PCR, while TCRdb's copy carries only in-frame clones and drops some. The sample consists of about 55,000 clones, 88% of them appearing once. The receptor's source is a man aged 45-65 years in good health. The chain combines TRBV11-2 with TRBJ1-1, with unresolved D. Sequencing used blood. CDR3 amino acids: CASNPQVATEAFF. CDR3 nucleotide sequence: TGTGCCAGCAATCCCCAGGTGGCCACTGAAGCTTTCTTT.